The rows below give T cell receptor beta chains drawn from one sample of a study of molecular identifiers for immune sequencing clone quantification. TCRdb reprocessed the PCR reads with MiXCR, giving one entry per CDR3 protein. The table shows around 480,000 distinct CDR3 sequences, with about 26% occurring only once. Sequenced material: naive CD8+ T cells from blood, with Jurkat cell RNA spiked in. These receptors came from a human donor in good health. Some libraries in this study had Jurkat cell RNA spiked in. Each CDR3 is given with its conserved first and last residue. The order of the fields is J gene, V gene, clone size, D gene, CDR3 DNA, CDR3 protein. The D gene is left open where the match is weak. Clone sizes are given selectively: once, few, many, or a class where the clone is expanded.

J: TRBJ1-1
V: TRBV28
size: few
D: TRBD1
DNA: TGTGCCAGCAGTTATGGGGACAGGGGGTTTACTGAAGCTTTCTTT
CDR3: CASSYGDRGFTEAFF

J: TRBJ2-7
V: TRBV24-1
size: .
D: .
DNA: TGTGCCACCAGTGATGGTGACAGTCCATCCTACGAGCAGTACTTC
CDR3: CATSDGDSPSYEQYF

J: TRBJ2-3
V: TRBV7-9
size: few
D: .
DNA: TGTGCCAGCAGCCCGTTCCCTCCGGATACGCAGTATTTT
CDR3: CASSPFPPDTQYF

J: TRBJ2-7
V: TRBV9
size: .
D: .
DNA: TGTGCCAGCGGGCCAAGCTCCTACGAGCAGCACTTC
CDR3: CASGPSSYEQHF

J: TRBJ2-2
V: TRBV11-2
size: few
D: .
DNA: TGTGCCAGCAGCTTAGGAGACTATTACACCGGGGAGCTGTTTTTT
CDR3: CASSLGDYYTGELFF

J: TRBJ1-1
V: TRBV7-9
size: .
D: .
DNA: TGTGCCAGCAGCTTAGGTTCTGCGATGAACACTGAAGCTTTCTTT
CDR3: CASSLGSAMNTEAFF

J: TRBJ1-4
V: TRBV9
size: few
D: .
DNA: TGTGCCAGCAGCCTCAACCCCGAGACAGCAACTAATGAAAAACTGTTTTTT
CDR3: CASSLNPETATNEKLFF

J: TRBJ2-7
V: TRBV20-1
size: .
D: .
DNA: TGCAGTGCTAGAGAAGGCGTAAGAAGGTGGTACGAGCAGTACTTC
CDR3: CSAREGVRRWYEQYF

J: TRBJ1-2
V: TRBV27
size: .
D: TRBD1
DNA: TGTGCCAGCAGTTTCGGGCAGGGGGATAACTATGGCTACACCTTC
CDR3: CASSFGQGDNYGYTF

J: TRBJ2-1
V: TRBV29-1
size: .
D: .
DNA: TGCAGCGTTGAAGATTTGGAATACTACAATGAGCAGTTCTTC
CDR3: CSVEDLEYYNEQFF

J: TRBJ2-5
V: TRBV4-3
size: .
D: TRBD1
DNA: TGCGCCAGCAGCGGAGGGGGACAGGAGCAAGAGACCCAGTACTTC
CDR3: CASSGGGQEQETQYF

J: TRBJ1-1
V: TRBV19
size: .
D: .
DNA: TGTGCCAGTAGTATGGGACCTCAGGGCACTGAAGCTTTCTTT
CDR3: CASSMGPQGTEAFF

J: TRBJ1-3
V: TRBV7-2
size: .
D: .
DNA: TGTGCCAGCAGCTTTGGCCACACCATATATTTT
CDR3: CASSFGHTIYF

J: TRBJ2-7
V: TRBV19
size: few
D: .
DNA: TGTGCCAGTAAAGCTCAGGGATCTTCCTACGAGCAGTACTTC
CDR3: CASKAQGSSYEQYF

J: TRBJ2-5
V: TRBV7-7
size: .
D: TRBD1
DNA: TGTGCTAGCAGCTTAGCTATCGGGACAGGGTACCAAGAGACCCAGTACTTC
CDR3: CASSLAIGTGYQETQYF

J: TRBJ2-7
V: TRBV11-2
size: few
D: .
DNA: TGTGCCAGCAGCTTGTCCAGGAGCTACGAGCAGTACTTC
CDR3: CASSLSRSYEQYF

J: TRBJ2-1
V: TRBV18
size: few
D: .
DNA: TGTGCCAGCTCACCATCCCCCCGGAGTGATGAGCAGTTCTTC
CDR3: CASSPSPRSDEQFF

J: TRBJ1-6
V: TRBV19
size: few
D: .
DNA: TGTGCCAGTAGTATCGGCGGGGGCGGTTCACCCCTCCACTTT
CDR3: CASSIGGGGSPLHF

J: TRBJ2-3
V: TRBV11-3
size: few
D: TRBD2
DNA: TGTGCCAGCAGCTCAATAGGACTAGCGGGGATCACAGATACGCAGTATTTT
CDR3: CASSSIGLAGITDTQYF

J: TRBJ1-5
V: TRBV30
size: .
D: .
DNA: TGTGCCTGGAGTGTACTGGCGGCTTCGCCCCTGCATTTT
CDR3: CAWSVLAASPLHF

J: TRBJ1-1
V: TRBV12-3/TRBV12-4
size: few
D: .
DNA: TGTGCCAGCACTTTAGGGGGTCGAGCTTTCTTT
CDR3: CASTLGGRAFF

J: TRBJ2-7
V: TRBV5-4
size: .
D: TRBD1
DNA: TGTGCCAGCAGCGAATGGGACAGCAGAACCTACGAGCAGTACTTC
CDR3: CASSEWDSRTYEQYF

J: TRBJ1-2
V: TRBV29-1
size: many
D: .
DNA: TGCAGCGTTGAAGACTCCCCCCGGCAGGATGAACCTACAACGTATGGCTACACCTTC
CDR3: CSVEDSPRQDEPTTYGYTF

J: TRBJ1-3
V: TRBV9
size: many
D: .
DNA: TGTGCCAGCAGGGGAAGCTCTGGAAACACCATATATTTT
CDR3: CASRGSSGNTIYF

J: TRBJ2-1
V: TRBV12-3/TRBV12-4
size: .
D: TRBD2
DNA: TGTGCCAGCAGTTTCGGTTCTAGCGGGTTGGGGACCTACAATGAGCAGTTCTTC
CDR3: CASSFGSSGLGTYNEQFF

J: TRBJ2-3
V: TRBV20-1
size: .
D: TRBD2
DNA: TGCAGTGCTAGAGATTTCCCTAGCGGGGACGTTGGAGATACGCAGTATTTT
CDR3: CSARDFPSGDVGDTQYF

J: TRBJ2-3
V: TRBV12-3/TRBV12-4
size: few
D: TRBD2
DNA: TGTGCCAGCAGTTTTTCTAGCGGGAGGGCCAGAAGCACAGATACGCAGTATTTT
CDR3: CASSFSSGRARSTDTQYF

J: TRBJ1-1
V: TRBV29-1
size: .
D: .
DNA: TGCAGCGGCGGACAGTGCACTGAAGCTCTCTTT
CDR3: CSGGQCTEALF